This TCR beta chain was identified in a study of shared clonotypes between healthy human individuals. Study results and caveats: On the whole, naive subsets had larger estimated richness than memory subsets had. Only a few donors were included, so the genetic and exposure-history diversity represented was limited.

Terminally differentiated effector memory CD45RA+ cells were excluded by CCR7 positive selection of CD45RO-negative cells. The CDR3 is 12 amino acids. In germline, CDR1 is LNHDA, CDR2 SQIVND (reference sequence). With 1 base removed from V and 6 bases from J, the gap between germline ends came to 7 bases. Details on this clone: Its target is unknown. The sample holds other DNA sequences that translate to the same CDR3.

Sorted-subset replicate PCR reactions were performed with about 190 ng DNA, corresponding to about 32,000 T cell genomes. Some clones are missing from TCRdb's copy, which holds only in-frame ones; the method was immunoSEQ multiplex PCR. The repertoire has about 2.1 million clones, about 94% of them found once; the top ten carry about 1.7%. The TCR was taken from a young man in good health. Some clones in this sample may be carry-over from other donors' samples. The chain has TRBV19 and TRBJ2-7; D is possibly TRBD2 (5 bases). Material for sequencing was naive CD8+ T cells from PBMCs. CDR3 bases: TGTGCCAGTAGTATAGGAGGGAGCGAGCAGTACTTC. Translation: CASSIGGSEQYF.